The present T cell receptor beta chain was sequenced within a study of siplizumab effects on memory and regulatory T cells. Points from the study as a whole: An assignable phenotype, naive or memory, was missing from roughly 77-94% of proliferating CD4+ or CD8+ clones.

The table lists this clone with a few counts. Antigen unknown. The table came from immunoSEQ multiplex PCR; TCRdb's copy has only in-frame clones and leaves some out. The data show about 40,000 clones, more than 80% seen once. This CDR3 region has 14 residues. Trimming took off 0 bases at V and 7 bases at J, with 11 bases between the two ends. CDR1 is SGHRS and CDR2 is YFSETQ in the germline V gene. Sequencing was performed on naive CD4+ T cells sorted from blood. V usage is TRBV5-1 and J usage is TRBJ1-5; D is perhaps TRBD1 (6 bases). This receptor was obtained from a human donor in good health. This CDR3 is CASSLEGRGQPQHF. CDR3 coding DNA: TGCGCCAGCAGCTTGGAGGGGAGGGGGCAGCCCCAGCATTTT.